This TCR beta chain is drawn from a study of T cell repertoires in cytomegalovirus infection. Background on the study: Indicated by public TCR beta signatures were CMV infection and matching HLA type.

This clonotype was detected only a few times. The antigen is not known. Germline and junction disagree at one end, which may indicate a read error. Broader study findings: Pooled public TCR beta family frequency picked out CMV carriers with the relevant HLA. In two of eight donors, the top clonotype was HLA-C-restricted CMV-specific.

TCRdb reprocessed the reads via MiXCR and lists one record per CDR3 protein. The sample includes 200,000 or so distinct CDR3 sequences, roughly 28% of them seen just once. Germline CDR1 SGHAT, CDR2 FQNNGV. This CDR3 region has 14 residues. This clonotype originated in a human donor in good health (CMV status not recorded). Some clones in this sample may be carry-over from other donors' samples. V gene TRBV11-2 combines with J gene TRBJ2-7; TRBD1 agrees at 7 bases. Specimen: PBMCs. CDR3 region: CASSLDRENNEQYF. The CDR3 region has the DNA TGTGCCAGCAGCCTAGACAGGGAGAACAACGAGCAGTACTTC.